This T cell receptor beta chain is from a study of control samples from healthy donors and cancer patients. J was trimmed by 4 bases and V by 3 bases; bases with no gene match: 4. The CDR3 contains 15 residues. Germline CDR1 and CDR2: MNHNS and SASEGT. Assay used: immunoSEQ multiplex PCR; TCRdb lists only in-frame clones, some missing. The sample includes 110,000 to 150,000 clones, about 90% seen only once; the top ten take about 7.1%. The sequencing input was blood. This TCR was sampled from a man aged 18 to 29 in good health. This chain uses TRBV6-1 with TRBJ2-1; TRBD2 matches 9 bases. CDR3 loop: CASSDLAGLYNEQFF. The CDR3 coding sequence is TGTGCCAGCAGTGACCTAGCGGGGCTGTACAATGAGCAGTTCTTC.